These 24 T cell receptor beta chains came from one sample sequenced in a study of Ad26.COV2.S vaccination and SARS-CoV-2 variants. Clones were sequenced by immunoSEQ multiplex PCR, and TCRdb holds only the in-frame ones, with some missing. The repertoire includes roughly 700,000 clones, more than 80% of them detected once, and roughly 1.5% sits in the top ten. Treatment specified: around 19 received Ad26.COV2.S at low or high dose, single or two shots; about 5 received placebo; per-sample allocation not given. Samples were taken on day 63 after the first vaccine or placebo injection. The sequencing used peripheral blood, collected in a trial of Ad26.COV2.S vaccine versus placebo. These receptors came from a person aged 18-65 years who received the Ad26.COV2.S COVID-19 vaccine or a placebo.

This clone was seen a few times. The CDR3 sequence: CATSRGRQSLLPQHF. In nucleotides, the CDR3 is TGTGCCACCAGCAGAGGTAGACAGAGCTTGCTGCCCCAGCATTTT. V and J are TRBV15 and TRBJ1-5; D might be TRBD1 (5 bases). The CDR3 extends over 15 amino acids. V was trimmed by 1 base and J by 9 bases, leaving 16 bases between them. Germline V gene sequence: CDR1 LNHNV, CDR2 YYDKDF (reference sequence).

The chain joins TRBV27 to TRBJ2-5, with 7 bases that match TRBD2. Germline CDR1 MNHEY, CDR2 SMNVEV (reference sequence). The CDR3 has 15 amino acids. J gave up 2 bases and V 8 bases, and 11 bases lay outside the gene matches. CDR3 sequence: CASSFGGEGQETQYF. CDR3 nucleotide sequence: TGTGCCAGCTCCTTTGGGGGGGAGGGGCAAGAGACCCAGTACTTC.

In its sample, this clone was seen a few times. The chain recombines TRBV14 with TRBJ2-4; D not certain. Germline CDR1 reads SGHDN; CDR2 reads FVKESK. There are 18 residues in the CDR3. V was shortened by 4 bases and J by 3 bases, with 22 bases between the two germline ends. The CDR3 region is CASSPSAGWLVGKNIQYF. CDR3 bases: TGTGCCAGCAGCCCCTCAGCTGGGTGGTTGGTCGGCAAAAACATTCAGTACTTC.

The chain joins TRBV25-1 to TRBJ2-5; the D gene is possibly TRBD1 (6 bases). Looked up from germline, CDR1 is MGHDK and CDR2 is SYGVNS. V was clipped by 3 bases and J by 5 bases, with 10 bases between them. CDR3 size: 13 residues. The CDR3 protein is CASSDPGVETQYF. The CDR3, as DNA: TGTGCCAGCAGTGACCCAGGGGTGGAGACCCAGTACTTC.

CDR3: CACHALSGRAFEQFF. The CDR3 DNA reads TGTGCCTGTCACGCCCTTAGCGGGAGGGCCTTTGAGCAGTTCTTC. This chain links TRBV30 with TRBJ2-1; the match to TRBD2 covers 11 bases. V was pared by 6 bases and J by 9 bases, with 13 bases of the junction left unmatched. Germline CDR1 reads GTSNPN; CDR2 reads SVGIG (reference sequence). The CDR3 is 15 amino acids.

The J gene is TRBJ2-5, the V gene TRBV6-2 or TRBV6-3; maybe TRBD2 (7 bases). V gave up 5 bases and J gave up 4 bases, with 17 bases separating them. The CDR3 extends over 15 amino acids. Germline V gene data show CDR1 as MNHEY and CDR2 as SVGEGT. This CDR3 is CASSNNRGAGETQYF. CDR3 bases: TGTGCCAGCAGTAATAACCGGGGGGCCGGAGAGACCCAGTACTTC.

The J gene is TRBJ2-2, the V gene TRBV3-1 (or the pseudogene TRBV3-2); D may be TRBD2 (6 bases). The CDR3 length is 14 residues. CDR1 and CDR2 (germline): LGHDT, YNNKEL (reference sequence). V was shortened by 5 bases and J by 2 bases, with 9 bases between the two germline ends. The CDR3 loop reads CASSTDYNTGELFF. In DNA form, the CDR3 reads TGTGCCAGCAGCACGGACTATAACACCGGGGAGCTGTTTTTT.

CDR3 protein: CASSLDFYEQYF. CDR3 coding DNA: TGTGCCAGCAGCTTAGATTTTTACGAGCAGTACTTC. The chain is built from TRBV11-2 and TRBJ2-7; unclear D gene. Trimming stripped 0 bases from V and 4 bases from J, with 4 bases between. In germline, CDR1 is SGHAT, CDR2 FQNNGV. CDR3 length: 12 amino acids. The full variable domain, with the rest looked up from reference TRBV11-2 and TRBJ2-7, is EAGVAQSPRYKIIEKRQSVAFWCNPISGHATLYWYQQILGQGPKLLIQFQNNGVVDDSQLPKDRFSAERLKGVDSTLKIQPAKLEDSAVYLCASSLDFYEQYFGPGTRLTVT.

This chain uses TRBV18 with TRBJ2-3; a possible D gene is TRBD1 (5 bases). The CDR3 consists of 14 residues. Looked up from germline, CDR1 is KGHSH and CDR2 is LQKENI. Trimming left V 5 bases short and J 4 bases short, with 13 bases between. The CDR3 here is CASSERQLADTQYF. CDR3 in DNA: TGTGCCAGCTCAGAAAGACAGTTAGCAGATACGCAGTATTTT. The full variable domain, with the rest looked up from reference TRBV18 and TRBJ2-3, is NAGVMQNPRHLVRRRGQEARLRCSPMKGHSHVYWYRQLPEEGLKFMVYLQKENIIDESGMPKERFSAEFPKEGPSILRIQQVVRGDSAAYFCASSERQLADTQYFGPGTRLTVL.

The V and J genes are TRBV5-6 and TRBJ1-2; D is perhaps TRBD1 (5 bases). Germline CDR1 SGHDT, CDR2 YYEEEE. There are 13 residues in the CDR3. Deletions cut 0 bases from V and 6 bases from J, with 9 bases between. DNA of the CDR3: TGTGCCAGCAGCTTGGCCAGGGCCAATGGCTACACCTTC. It yields the protein CASSLARANGYTF.

In its sample, this clone was seen once. The CDR3 sequence is CASSLEGAVPTDTQYF. The CDR3 DNA reads TGCGCCAGCAGCTTGGAAGGGGCGGTCCCCACAGATACGCAGTATTTT. V gene TRBV5-1 combines with J gene TRBJ2-3; perhaps TRBD1 as D (5 bases). Germline V lookup: CDR1 SGHRS, CDR2 YFSETQ. This CDR3 has 16 amino acids. With 0 bases removed from V and 2 bases from J, the gap between germline ends came to 13 bases.

This chain uses TRBV19 with TRBJ1-5; TRBD1 agrees at 9 bases. Germline CDR1 reads LNHDA; CDR2 reads SQIVND (reference sequence). The CDR3 sequence is 18 residues long. The V gene end was trimmed by 8 bases and the J gene end by 0 bases; junction bases not matched to a gene: 14. CDR3 nucleotides: TGTGCCAGTTCAATGGGCACAGGGGGCACCTATAGCAATCAGCCCCAGCATTTT. This gives the protein CASSMGTGGTYSNQPQHF.

This clone was recorded a few times. This chain joins TRBV5-1 and TRBJ1-5, with no clear D. CDR1 SGHRS and CDR2 YFSETQ come from the germline V gene. Trimming removed 0 bases at V and 1 base at J, with 8 bases between. The CDR3 consists of 15 residues. The CDR3, as DNA: TGCGCCAGCAGCTTGGCCCCTTTGAGCAATCAGCCCCAGCATTTT. Its translation: CASSLAPLSNQPQHF.

V gene TRBV9 combines with J gene TRBJ2-2; tentatively, D is TRBD2 (5 bases). Per the germline V gene, CDR1 is SGDLS and CDR2 is YYNGEE. Deletions cut 0 bases from V and 4 bases from J, with 10 bases between. The CDR3 is 15 residues long. CDR3 residues: CASSVDPSGTGELFF. CDR3 nucleotide sequence: TGTGCCAGCAGCGTAGATCCAAGCGGCACCGGGGAGCTGTTTTTT. The complete variable domain, with remaining parts taken from reference TRBV9 and TRBJ2-2, reads DSGVTQTPKHLITATGQRVTLRCSPRSGDLSVYWYQQSLDQGLQFLIQYYNGEERAKGNILERFSAQQFPDLHSELNLSSLELGDSALYFCASSVDPSGTGELFFGEGSRLTVL.

The table lists this clone with a few counts. The chain couples TRBV30 to TRBJ2-7; no clear D gene. Trimming pared 4 bases from V and 1 base from J, leaving 8 bases between. Germline CDR1 GTSNPN, CDR2 SVGIG (reference sequence). The CDR3 is 12 residues long. The CDR3 loop is CAWNRASYEQYF. The CDR3 nucleotides are TGTGCCTGGAATCGTGCGTCCTACGAGCAGTACTTC.

The chain is built from TRBV6-5 and TRBJ2-1; the D is unclear. Germline CDR1 and CDR2: MNHEY and SVGAGI. Trimming removed 3 bases at V and 6 bases at J, with 12 bases between. CDR3 length equals 14 residues. The CDR3 DNA follows: TGTGCCAGCAGTTATCAGGCCCAGGCCAATGAGCAGTTCTTC. Protein product: CASSYQAQANEQFF.

This clone turned up a few times. This chain connects TRBV2 to TRBJ2-2, with D perhaps TRBD2 (5 bases). Germline V lookup: CDR1 SNHLY, CDR2 FYNNEI. The CDR3 has 13 amino acids. Trimming removed 8 bases from V and 2 bases from J, with 9 bases in between. The CDR3 spells CASQTTNTGELFF. CDR3 in DNA: TGTGCCAGCCAGACTACAAACACCGGGGAGCTGTTTTTT.

The V call is TRBV6-2 or TRBV6-3, the J call TRBJ1-2; D gene ambiguous. The CDR3 length is 12 residues. Germline assignment: CDR1 MNHEY and CDR2 SVGEGT. V was clipped by 2 bases and J by 8 bases, with 9 bases between them. The CDR3 spells CASSYNDQGYTF. CDR3 DNA: TGTGCCAGCAGTTACAACGATCAGGGCTACACCTTC.

The chain is built from TRBV12-1 and TRBJ1-5; the DNA was not compared with TRBD1, the D call given in the table. TRBV12-1 is a pseudogene segment. The CDR3 loop spans 14 amino acids. This chain's CDR3 is CASSWDRDNQPQHF. The CDR3 nucleotides are TGTGCCAGCAGCTGGGACAGGGACAATCAGCCCCAGCATTTT.

This clone was picked up one time. J is TRBJ2-3 and V is TRBV7-9; D is possibly TRBD1 or TRBD2 (5 bases each). Germline CDR1 reads SEHNR; CDR2 reads FQNEAQ (reference sequence). This CDR3 is 14 amino acids long. Trimming left V 4 bases short and J 4 bases short, with 12 bases between. CDR3 sequence (DNA): TGTGCCAGCAGCTACGGTGGGGGTGCAGATACGCAGTATTTT. It encodes CASSYGGGADTQYF.

This clone was recorded only once. The V call is TRBV9, the J call TRBJ2-3; TRBD1 matches at 9 bases. CDR3 length equals 16 residues. V lost 4 bases and J lost 0; bases outside the gene matches: 6. Germline values: CDR1 SGDLS, CDR2 YYNGEE. The CDR3 loop is CASSTHDRGSTDTQYF. The CDR3 DNA sequence: TGTGCCAGCAGCACGCACGACAGGGGGAGCACAGATACGCAGTATTTT.

With respect to this clone: The same CDR3 arises from other DNA sequences in this sample as well. The chain recombines TRBV12-3 or TRBV12-4 with TRBJ1-3; D uncertain. V was trimmed by 3 bases and J by 4 bases, leaving 4 bases between them. The CDR3 is 12 amino acids. CDR3 residues: CASSFSGNTIYF. For the CDR3, the DNA is TGTGCCAGCAGTTTCTCAGGAAACACCATATATTTT.

V usage is TRBV19 and J usage is TRBJ2-5; D perhaps matches TRBD1 (6 bases). The CDR3 runs to 17 residues. The V end lost 5 bases, the J end lost 4 bases, and 23 bases lay between the germline ends. Germline CDR1 reads LNHDA; CDR2 reads SQIVND (reference sequence). CDR3 nucleotides: TGTGCCAGTAGTGCCAGCTTACAGGGAATTAAACGAGAGACCCAGTACTTC. Residues: CASSASLQGIKRETQYF.

The genes are TRBV3-1 (or the pseudogene TRBV3-2) and TRBJ1-6; unclear D gene. Trimming removed 2 bases at V and 14 bases at J, with 13 bases between. This CDR3 comprises 13 residues. The germline V gene encodes CDR1 LGHDT and CDR2 YNNKEL (reference sequence). CDR3 nucleotide sequence: TGTGCCAGCAGCCAAACCCCGGGCTCTACCCTCCACTTT. It encodes CASSQTPGSTLHF.